These 18 T cell receptor beta chains came from one sample sequenced in a study of T cell repertoires in cytomegalovirus infection (dated by TCRdb to about 2019). Sequencing took place on an Illumina HiSeq 1500. TCRdb trimmed public reads at Q25 via fastp, called clones via MiXCR and kept in-frame beta chains. CDR3 protein sequences are deduplicated, and each keeps its most common genes and DNA. The sample records 500,000 or so distinct CDR3 sequences, 16% of which are singletons. Roughly a quarter of the sample belongs to the ten largest clones. The sample comprised CD8+ T cells from PBMCs. The receptor source for this set is a human donor in good health (CMV status not recorded). Some clones in this sample may be carry-over from other donors' samples.

At least ten counts were recorded for this clonotype. This CDR3 reads CASGLHTGGNEQFF. The CDR3 bases are TGTGCTAGTGGTTTACACACAGGGGGGAATGAGCAGTTCTTC. This sequence joins TRBV12-5 and TRBJ2-1; 8 bases fit TRBD1. CDR3 length: 14 residues. With V trimmed by 3 bases and J by 7 bases, 5 bases remained unmatched. Per the germline V gene, CDR1 is LGHNT and CDR2 is FRNRAP.

There are a few counts of this clonotype. This chain links TRBV27 with TRBJ1-2, with 7 bases lining up with TRBD1. CDR1 and CDR2 from the germline V gene are MNHEY and SMNVEV (reference sequence). The V segment lost 5 bases and the J segment 5 bases; nucleotides outside the gene matches: 8. This CDR3 is built from 14 residues. CDR3 sequence: CASSTGTEPYGYTF. As DNA, the CDR3 is TGTGCCAGCAGTACTGGGACAGAACCTTATGGCTACACCTTC.

In its sample, this clonotype was seen a few times. This chain connects TRBV18 to TRBJ2-7, with D hard to call. This CDR3 comprises 14 residues. Germline V gene data show CDR1 as KGHSH and CDR2 as LQKENI. Between the trimmed V and J ends, which lost 2 bases and 0 bases, there was a span of 8 bases. CDR3 in amino acids: CASSPDTFSYEQYF. As DNA, the CDR3 is TGTGCCAGCTCACCAGACACTTTCTCCTACGAGCAGTACTTC. Drawing the rest from reference TRBV18 and TRBJ2-7, the complete variable domain is NAGVMQNPRHLVRRRGQEARLRCSPMKGHSHVYWYRQLPEEGLKFMVYLQKENIIDESGMPKERFSAEFPKEGPSILRIQQVVRGDSAAYFCASSPDTFSYEQYFGPGTRLTVT.

J is TRBJ2-7 and V is TRBV5-1; D gene uncertain. Germline V gene lookup returns CDR1 SGHRS and CDR2 YFSETQ. The length of the CDR3 is 13 residues. Trimming pared 5 bases from V and 6 bases from J, leaving 15 bases between. CDR3 coding DNA: TGCGCCAGCAGTTTTGGCAGGCCCACCGAGCAGTACTTC. Its protein is CASSFGRPTEQYF.

This clonotype was seen only a few times. Here the CDR3 reads CASSPSRGGRNTGELFF. The CDR3 region has the DNA TGCGCCAGCAGCCCCTCGCGGGGGGGGCGCAACACCGGGGAGCTGTTTTTT. J is TRBJ2-2 and V is TRBV5-1, with TRBD2 identical over 9 bases. Germline lookup yields CDR1 SGHRS and CDR2 YFSETQ. V shed 4 bases and J 2 bases; nucleotides not matched to a gene: 9. This CDR3 spans 17 amino acids.

This chain joins TRBV19 and TRBJ1-5; D not certain. V was clipped by 10 bases and J by 0 bases, with 13 bases between them. CDR3 length: 14 residues. CDR1 is LNHDA, CDR2 SQIVND, per germline (reference sequence). The CDR3 region is CATATWNSNQPQHF. For the CDR3, the DNA is TGTGCCACCGCGACTTGGAATAGCAATCAGCCCCAGCATTTT.

This clonotype was counted only a few times. This chain uses TRBV28 with TRBJ2-1, with 10 bases fitting TRBD2. This CDR3 has 15 residues. The germline CDR1 and CDR2 sequences are MDHEN and SYDVKM. With 6 bases clipped from V and 8 bases from J, the junction kept 10 bases outside the gene matches. The CDR3 DNA reads TGTGCCAGCAGGCGGTTAGCGGGAGGAGGCGATGAGCAGTTCTTC. Its protein is CASRRLAGGGDEQFF.

This chain joins TRBV6-8 and TRBJ2-6; D remains unclear. The germline V gene encodes CDR1 MNHGY and CDR2 SAAAGT. CDR3 length: 13 amino acids. V gave up 7 bases and J gave up 6 bases, with 10 bases separating them. CDR3 sequence: CASKVPEANVLTF. CDR3 sequence (DNA): TGTGCCAGCAAGGTCCCTGAGGCCAACGTCCTGACTTTC.

The V and J genes are TRBV29-1 and TRBJ2-3, with D tentatively TRBD1 (5 bases). V lost 0 bases and J lost 4, with 5 bases in between. The CDR3 consists of 12 residues. Germline-derived CDR1 and CDR2 are SQVTM and ANQGSEA. CDR3 coding DNA: TGCAGCGTTGAAGACAGGGCAGATACGCAGTATTTT. This gives the protein CSVEDRADTQYF.

The V and J genes are TRBV6-6 and TRBJ1-2, with a tentative D call TRBD1 (5 bases). This CDR3 contains 14 residues. CDR1 MNHNY and CDR2 SVGAGI come from the germline V gene (reference sequence). V shed 6 bases and J shed 4 bases, with 15 bases lying between them. This chain's CDR3 is CASRGNGASYGYTF. The CDR3 DNA reads TGTGCCAGCAGGGGTAACGGGGCGTCCTATGGCTACACCTTC.

Turning to this clonotype: This could be a read error, since a much larger clone is one nucleotide away. The chain has TRBV7-6 and TRBJ2-7; D is ambiguous. Germline CDR1 is SGHVS and CDR2 is FNYEAQ. With 3 bases removed from V and 6 bases from J, the gap between germline ends came to 15 bases. The length of the CDR3 is 14 residues. The CDR3 DNA sequence: TGTGCCAGCAGCTTCGGAATAGATCCCGGCGAGCAGTACTTC. Protein sequence: CASSFGIDPGEQYF.

This clonotype has just a few counts. The chain carries TRBV11-2 and TRBJ2-7, with D uncertain. Trimming pared 2 bases from V and 0 bases from J, leaving 8 bases between. Germline-derived CDR1 and CDR2 are SGHAT and FQNNGV. The CDR3 contains 14 residues. The CDR3 sequence is CASSLLWGSYEQYF. For the CDR3, the DNA is TGTGCCAGCAGCTTACTATGGGGCTCCTACGAGCAGTACTTC.

This clonotype occurred a few times. The rearrangement uses TRBV12-3 or TRBV12-4 and TRBJ2-1; 8 bases are a match to TRBD2. The length of the CDR3 is 14 residues. V lost 3 bases to trimming and J lost 9 bases; unmatched junction nucleotides: 7. CDR3: CASSFGGARGEQFF. The CDR3 DNA is TGTGCCAGCAGTTTCGGGGGGGCCCGAGGTGAGCAGTTCTTC.

This clonotype was seen repeatedly, ten times or more. This chain connects TRBV7-9 to TRBJ2-4, with 7 bases aligning to TRBD1. This CDR3 spans 17 amino acids. Germline V lookup: CDR1 SEHNR, CDR2 FQNEAQ (reference sequence). The ends lost 5 bases at V and 0 bases at J; junction bases unmatched: 10. CDR3 in DNA: TGTGCCAGCAGCCCATCGGGACAGAAACTAGCCAAAAACATTCAGTACTTC. This encodes CASSPSGQKLAKNIQYF.

This clonotype was picked up many times. V is TRBV24-1 and J is TRBJ2-1; the match to TRBD2 covers 9 bases. Trimming removed 3 bases from V and 7 bases from J; junction bases left unmatched: 3. The CDR3 is made up of 14 amino acids. Germline-derived CDR1 and CDR2 are KGHDR and SFDVKD. CDR3 region: CATSDQREVNEQFF. CDR3 DNA sequence: TGTGCCACCAGTGATCAGCGGGAGGTGAATGAGCAGTTCTTC.

The rearrangement links TRBV12-3 or TRBV12-4 to TRBJ1-5, with TRBD1 matching 11 bases. V gave up 4 bases and J gave up 4 bases; unmatched junction bases: 9. The CDR3 consists of 17 residues. The CDR3 DNA reads TGTGCCAGCAGTTCCGGGACAGGGGGTATTAGGAATCAGCCCCAGCATTTT. Translation gives CASSSGTGGIRNQPQHF.

As DNA, the CDR3 is TGTGCCAGCAGCCCGCACCCGACAGGGGGCATTGACAATGAGCAGTTCTTC. It specifies CASSPHPTGGIDNEQFF. The chain couples TRBV9 to TRBJ2-1, with 10 nucleotides matching TRBD1. V lost 4 bases and J lost 5; bases outside the gene matches: 12. The CDR3 loop spans 17 amino acids. Germline V gene data show CDR1 as SGDLS and CDR2 as YYNGEE.

As concerns this clonotype: One junction end disagrees with the germline gene, perhaps due to a read error. The chain links TRBV4-1 to TRBJ2-1; unclear D gene. The germline gives CDR1 MGHRA, CDR2 YSYEKL. The CDR3 is made up of 13 amino acids. The CDR3 nucleotides read TGTGCCAGCAGCCAAGAAAAAGGGAATGAGCAGTCCTTC. This translates into CASSQEKGNEQSF.